This T cell receptor beta chain stems from a study of low-dose radiotherapy and immunotherapy resistance in tumors. As for the study in general: Cohort 1 patients were irradiated with 0.5 Gy fractions every 2 weeks to 6.5 Gy total. Aspirin was administered orally at 300 mg daily for four cycles, commencing on cycle 1 day 1.

The table lists this clonotype with many counts. Indicated time point: before trial treatment. The patients who were eligible all carried advanced solid tumors that lacked tumor-infiltrating lymphocytes, meaning the tumors were TIL-negative. Alpha and beta chains were covered, as first-strand cDNA relied on TRAV- and TRBV-specific primers. Using a constant-region primer together with a V-primer adapter, TCRs were subjected to 20 PCR cycles of amplification. Through in vitro transcription, the mRNA that had been isolated was amplified. TCRdb redid the calling of the reads with MiXCR, one entry per CDR3 protein. The sample lists around 83,000 distinct CDR3 sequences, over 15% seen once, with 5.9% in the top ten. V lost 1 base and J 7 bases, leaving 11 bases between the germline ends. The CDR3 spans 14 residues. Germline-derived CDR1 and CDR2 are SGHTA and FQGNSA.

The clonotype originates from a male donor with prostate cancer. V and J are TRBV7-2 and TRBJ2-1, with D tentatively TRBD2 (6 bases). Sequences were derived from PBMCs, sampled before treatment. Here the CDR3 DNA reads TGTGCCAGCAGCTTAGAGGCGGGAAAGAATGAGCAGTTCTTC. The encoded protein is CASSLEAGKNEQFF.